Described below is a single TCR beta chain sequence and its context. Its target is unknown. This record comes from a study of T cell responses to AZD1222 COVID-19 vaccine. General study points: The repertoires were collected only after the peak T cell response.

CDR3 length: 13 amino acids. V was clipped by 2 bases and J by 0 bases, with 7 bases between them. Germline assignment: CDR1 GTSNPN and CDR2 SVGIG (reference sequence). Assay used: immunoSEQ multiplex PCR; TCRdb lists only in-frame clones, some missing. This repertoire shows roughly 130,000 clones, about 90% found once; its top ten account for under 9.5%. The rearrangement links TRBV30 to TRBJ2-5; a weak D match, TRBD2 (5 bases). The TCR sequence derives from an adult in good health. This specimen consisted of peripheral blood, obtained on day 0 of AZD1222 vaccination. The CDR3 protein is CAWSSGNQETQYF. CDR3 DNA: TGTGCCTGGAGTTCGGGGAACCAAGAGACCCAGTACTTC.